This TCR beta chain was sequenced during a study of Graves' ophthalmopathy and Graves' hyperthyroidism. This CDR3 is 18 amino acids long. Germline V lookup: CDR1 SGHVS, CDR2 FQNEAQ. Deletions cut 4 bases from V and 0 bases from J, with 18 bases between. Amplification of TCR beta CDR3 regions used RNA transcripts. First-round RT-PCR relied on HTBI primers, and a second-round multiplex PCR came next. Each CDR3 protein is one row after TCRdb ran MiXCR on the multiplex PCR reads. The sample consists of approximately 1.2 million distinct CDR3 sequences, 35% to 40% of them appearing once. General study points: Blood also carried most expanded thyroid clonotypes exceeding 0.001 frequency. Ophthalmopathy progression was predicted with 70.59% sensitivity and approximately 79% specificity.

Points on this clonotype: The antigen is unknown.

J is TRBJ2-2 and V is TRBV7-8; D is undetermined. This sequence was found in an adult man with Graves' hyperthyroidism. The sequenced material came from peripheral blood or thyroid tissue (not recorded which). The CDR3 spells CASSYPRLLGTNTGELFF. The CDR3 region has the DNA TGTGCCAGCAGCTATCCAAGACTTTTAGGCACGAACACCGGGGAGCTGTTTTTT.